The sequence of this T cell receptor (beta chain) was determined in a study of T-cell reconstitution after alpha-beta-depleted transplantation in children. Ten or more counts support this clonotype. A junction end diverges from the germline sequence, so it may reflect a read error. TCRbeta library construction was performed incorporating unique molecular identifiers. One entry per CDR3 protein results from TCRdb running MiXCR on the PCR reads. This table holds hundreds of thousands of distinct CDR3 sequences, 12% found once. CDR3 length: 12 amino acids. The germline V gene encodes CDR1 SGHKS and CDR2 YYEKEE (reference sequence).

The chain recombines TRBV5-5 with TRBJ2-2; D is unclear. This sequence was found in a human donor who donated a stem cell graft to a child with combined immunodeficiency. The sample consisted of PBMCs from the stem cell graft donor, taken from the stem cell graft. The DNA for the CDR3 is TGCGCCAGCAGCTTAGGTTCCGGGGAGCTGTTTTTT. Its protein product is CASSLGSGELFF.